A selection of T cell receptor beta chains follows, all from one sample in a study of T cell responses to AZD1222 COVID-19 vaccine. Profiled with immunoSEQ multiplex PCR; TCRdb holds only in-frame clones, not every one. The repertoire includes some 110,000 clones, 85% to 95% of them detected once, and 2.9% sits in the top ten. The specimen comprised peripheral blood, sampled on day 0 of AZD1222 vaccination. These receptors all come from an adult in good health. Each CDR3 is given with its conserved first and last residue. Each record gives: J gene, V gene, clone size, D gene, CDR3 DNA, CDR3 protein. A D gene is named only where the DNA matches it firmly. Clone size is given for some rows only: seen once, a few or many times, or a class if the clone is expanded.

j_gene: TRBJ2-7
v_gene: TRBV30
abundance: .
d_gene: TRBD2
CDR3nt: TGTGCCTGGGGCGGGACTAGCGGGAGGAGCTCCTACGAGCAGTACTTC
CDR3aa: CAWGGTSGRSSYEQYF

j_gene: TRBJ1-4
v_gene: TRBV7-2
abundance: .
d_gene: .
CDR3nt: TGTGCCAGCAGCTTAGTTCGGGGTCGGGGGGAAAAACTGTTTTTT
CDR3aa: CASSLVRGRGEKLFF

j_gene: TRBJ2-7
v_gene: TRBV12-5
abundance: .
d_gene: .
CDR3nt: TGTGCTAGTGCCCCCCCGGGACGGACTTTCTACGAGCAGTACTTC
CDR3aa: CASAPPGRTFYEQYF

j_gene: TRBJ1-1
v_gene: TRBV19
abundance: .
d_gene: .
CDR3nt: TGTGCCAGTGGGGCCCGGGGGTTACGGCACACTGAAGCTTTCTTT
CDR3aa: CASGARGLRHTEAFF

j_gene: TRBJ2-7
v_gene: TRBV6-5
abundance: once
d_gene: TRBD1
CDR3nt: TGTGCCAGCAGTCTACAGGGGCCTTTTACCTACGAGCAGTACTTC
CDR3aa: CASSLQGPFTYEQYF

j_gene: TRBJ2-3
v_gene: TRBV7-2
abundance: .
d_gene: .
CDR3nt: TGTGCCAGCAGCCCACGCAGGGCCGGGCCCTCCACAGATACGCAGTATTTT
CDR3aa: CASSPRRAGPSTDTQYF

j_gene: TRBJ2-5
v_gene: TRBV7-9
abundance: once
d_gene: .
CDR3nt: TGTGCCAGCCGAGACAGGCTAGAGACCCAGTACTTC
CDR3aa: CASRDRLETQYF

j_gene: TRBJ1-1
v_gene: TRBV28
abundance: .
d_gene: .
CDR3nt: TGTGCCAGTCGACGAGTCACTGAAGCTTTCTTT
CDR3aa: CASRRVTEAFF

j_gene: TRBJ2-7
v_gene: TRBV27
abundance: many
d_gene: TRBD2
CDR3nt: TGTGCCAGCAGTAGAGGACTAGCGGGAGGACCGTTCAAGTCCTACGAGCAGTACTTC
CDR3aa: CASSRGLAGGPFKSYEQYF

j_gene: TRBJ1-5
v_gene: TRBV5-3
abundance: few
d_gene: .
CDR3nt: TGTGCCAGAAGTCAGGCCGGCAATCAGCCCCAGCATTTT
CDR3aa: CARSQAGNQPQHF

j_gene: TRBJ2-2
v_gene: TRBV6-4
abundance: .
d_gene: TRBD1
CDR3nt: TGTGCCAGCAGTGACGTACAGGGGGTAGCCGGGGAGCTGTTTTTT
CDR3aa: CASSDVQGVAGELFF

j_gene: TRBJ2-3
v_gene: TRBV12-5
abundance: .
d_gene: TRBD2
CDR3nt: TGTGCTAGTGGTTTTTCTAGCGGGAGGACAGATACGCAGTATTTT
CDR3aa: CASGFSSGRTDTQYF

j_gene: TRBJ1-1
v_gene: TRBV11-3
abundance: .
d_gene: .
CDR3nt: TGTGCCAGCAGCTTAGGCGACAGACCGGGCAACACTGAAGCTTTCTTT
CDR3aa: CASSLGDRPGNTEAFF

j_gene: TRBJ2-6
v_gene: TRBV5-4
abundance: .
d_gene: .
CDR3nt: TGTGCCAGCAGCTTGGGGGTAGGCTCCCTTACTGGGGCCAACGTCCTGACTTTC
CDR3aa: CASSLGVGSLTGANVLTF

j_gene: TRBJ1-1
v_gene: TRBV12-5
abundance: .
d_gene: .
CDR3nt: TGTGCTAGTGGCTCAATCGGGGGGAAAAGGGAAGCTTTCTTT
CDR3aa: CASGSIGGKREAFF

j_gene: TRBJ1-4
v_gene: TRBV5-1
abundance: .
d_gene: .
CDR3nt: TGCGCCAGCAGCGAACAGGGATGGGAAAAACTGTTTTTT
CDR3aa: CASSEQGWEKLFF

j_gene: TRBJ1-2
v_gene: TRBV6-4
abundance: .
d_gene: .
CDR3nt: TGTGCCAGCAGGCCCTCAGGGACTTACGGCTACACCTTC
CDR3aa: CASRPSGTYGYTF

j_gene: TRBJ1-1
v_gene: TRBV28
abundance: .
d_gene: .
CDR3nt: TGTGCCAGCAGTTCCCCAGGCCTGAACACTGAAGCTTTCTTT
CDR3aa: CASSSPGLNTEAFF

j_gene: TRBJ2-1
v_gene: TRBV7-9
abundance: .
d_gene: .
CDR3nt: TGTGCCAGCAGCCTACTAGAATCCTACAATGAGCAGTTCTTC
CDR3aa: CASSLLESYNEQFF

j_gene: TRBJ2-7
v_gene: TRBV3-1/TRBV3-2
abundance: .
d_gene: .
CDR3nt: TGTGCCAGCAGCCAAGCGTTGCTGTACGAGCAGTACTTC
CDR3aa: CASSQALLYEQYF

j_gene: TRBJ1-6
v_gene: TRBV27
abundance: .
d_gene: .
CDR3nt: TGTGCCAGCAGTTGGGGGGGCGAAGGTTCACCCCTCCACTTT
CDR3aa: CASSWGGEGSPLHF

j_gene: TRBJ1-1
v_gene: TRBV12-3/TRBV12-4
abundance: .
d_gene: .
CDR3nt: TGTGCCAGCATCTTAGGGTTGAACACTGAAGCTTTCTTT
CDR3aa: CASILGLNTEAFF

j_gene: TRBJ2-1
v_gene: TRBV19
abundance: .
d_gene: TRBD1
CDR3nt: TGTGCCAGTAGTATGTGGGACAGGGGGCAAAATGAGCAGTTCTTC
CDR3aa: CASSMWDRGQNEQFF

j_gene: TRBJ1-1
v_gene: TRBV30
abundance: .
d_gene: .
CDR3nt: TGTGCCTGGAGTGTATATCCAAACACTGAAGCTTTCTTT
CDR3aa: CAWSVYPNTEAFF

j_gene: TRBJ1-3
v_gene: TRBV7-3
abundance: .
d_gene: .
CDR3nt: TGTGCCAGCAGCATGACGGGAAGCTCTGGAAACACCATATATTTT
CDR3aa: CASSMTGSSGNTIYF

j_gene: TRBJ2-1
v_gene: TRBV11-2
abundance: .
d_gene: .
CDR3nt: TGTGCCAGCAGTATCGTTCCATCGAACTACAATGAGCAGTTCTTC
CDR3aa: CASSIVPSNYNEQFF

j_gene: TRBJ2-2
v_gene: TRBV25-1
abundance: .
d_gene: .
CDR3nt: TGTGCCAGCAGTGGTGGCGGGATACAGCTGTTTTTT
CDR3aa: CASSGGGIQLFF

j_gene: TRBJ2-1
v_gene: TRBV10-1
abundance: medium-sized
d_gene: TRBD1
CDR3nt: TGCGCCAGCAGTGACCTCCAAGGACAGGGCCTCGATGAGCAGTTCTTC
CDR3aa: CASSDLQGQGLDEQFF

j_gene: TRBJ2-5
v_gene: TRBV28
abundance: .
d_gene: .
CDR3nt: TGTGCCAGCAGTGGCCCCAAAGAGACCCAGTACTTC
CDR3aa: CASSGPKETQYF

j_gene: TRBJ2-7
v_gene: TRBV5-1
abundance: .
d_gene: TRBD2
CDR3nt: TGCGCCAGCAGTCCGGGACTAGCTGCCGAGCAGTACTTC
CDR3aa: CASSPGLAAEQYF

j_gene: TRBJ2-3
v_gene: TRBV7-9
abundance: .
d_gene: .
CDR3nt: TGTGCCAGCAGCCAACCAGGTTCGGGGAGTGCTGCGCAGTATTTT
CDR3aa: CASSQPGSGSAAQYF